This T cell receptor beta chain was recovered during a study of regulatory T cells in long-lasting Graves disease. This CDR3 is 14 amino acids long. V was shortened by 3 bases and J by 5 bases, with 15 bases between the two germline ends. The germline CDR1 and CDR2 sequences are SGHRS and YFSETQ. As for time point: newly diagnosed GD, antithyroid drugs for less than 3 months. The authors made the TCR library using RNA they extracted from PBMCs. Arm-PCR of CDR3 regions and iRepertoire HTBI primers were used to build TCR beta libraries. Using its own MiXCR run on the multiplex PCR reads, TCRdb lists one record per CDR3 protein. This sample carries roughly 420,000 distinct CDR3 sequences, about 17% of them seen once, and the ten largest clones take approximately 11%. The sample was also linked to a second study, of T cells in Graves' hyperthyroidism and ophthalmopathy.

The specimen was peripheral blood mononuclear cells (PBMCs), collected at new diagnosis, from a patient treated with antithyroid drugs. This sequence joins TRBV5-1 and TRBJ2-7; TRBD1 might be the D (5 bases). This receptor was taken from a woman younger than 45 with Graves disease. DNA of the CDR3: TGCGCCAGCAGCTCACGGACACTGGGCCACGAGCAGTACTTC. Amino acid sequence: CASSSRTLGHEQYF.